The TCR beta chain under discussion was sequenced for a study of T-cell reconstitution after alpha-beta-depleted transplantation in children. The study's findings and limits: Reportedly, roughly two months post-transplant, alpha-beta T cells arose from several hundred expanded graft clones.

As it was prepared, the TCRbeta library received unique molecular identifiers. In TCRdb, the PCR reads were re-called with MiXCR into one record per CDR3 protein. Of about 260,000 distinct CDR3 sequences listed, around a tenth are singletons. On this clonotype itself: Its antigen is currently unknown. This may arise from a read error, as a much more abundant clone is one base away.

Material: peripheral blood, obtained 180 days after TCRalphabeta/CD19-depleted stem cell transplant. This receptor was obtained from a male patient aged 2 to 9 who had a stem cell transplant for chronic granulomatous disease, so the T cells may come from the graft donor.

In nucleotides, the CDR3 is TGTGCTAGTGGTTTAGTCCTGAACAGGATTACAGATACGCAGTATTTT. It codes for CASGLVLNRITDTQYF. The chain joins TRBV12-5 to TRBJ2-3; D is perhaps TRBD1 (5 bases). Between the trimmed V and J ends, which lost 3 bases and 3 bases, there was a span of 16 bases. The CDR3 is 16 residues long. CDR1 and CDR2 from the germline V gene are LGHNT and FRNRAP.